These T cell receptor beta chains were read from a single sample in a study of monozygotic twins with inflammatory bowel disease. Each CDR3 protein gets one entry in TCRdb, which reprocessed the 5' RACE reads and gives no DNA. The table for this sample gives more than 300,000 distinct CDR3 sequences. Sequenced: blood. These receptors were taken from a human donor with ulcerative colitis or Crohn's disease, or a healthy co-twin of an affected twin (not recorded which). Each CDR3 is given with its conserved first and last residue. Fields, in order: CDR3 length, J gene, V gene, CDR3 protein.

16,TRBJ2-5,TRBV10-3,CAISDAQRVGQETQYF
13,TRBJ2-7,TRBV12-3/TRBV12-4,CASSPTGGGEQYF
15,TRBJ2-1,TRBV5-1,CASSEMDRGPDEQFF
16,TRBJ2-7,TRBV7-9,CASSARGTGGPYEQYF
15,TRBJ1-5,TRBV20-1,CSARRPGNSNQPQHF
15,TRBJ2-1,TRBV3-1,CASRVQGRSYNEQFF
15,TRBJ2-3,TRBV30,CAWSVHGGTTDTQYF
14,TRBJ2-7,TRBV18,CASSRTENSYEQYF
15,TRBJ2-3,TRBV15,CATSRGGISTDTQYF
15,TRBJ2-7,TRBV25-1,CASSGLTGGSYEQYF
16,TRBJ2-2,TRBV4-2,CASSQVGASATGELFF
13,TRBJ2-3,TRBV20-1,CSARRLITDTQYF
14,TRBJ2-7,TRBV11-1,CASSLSPRTYEQYF
15,TRBJ2-3,TRBV6-2/TRBV6-3,CASRRLARATDTQYF
13,TRBJ2-5,TRBV7-3,CASSLTTVETQYF
12,TRBJ2-2,TRBV27,CASSLEGAELFF
18,TRBJ1-6,TRBV12-3/TRBV12-4,CASSLGQWSRSYNSPLHF
15,TRBJ2-5,TRBV10-3,CATRAAGGSLKTQYF
15,TRBJ2-2,TRBV13,CASSLVLAATGELFF
15,TRBJ1-1,TRBV12-3/TRBV12-4,CASSFSGQGVRGAFF
15,TRBJ2-3,TRBV20-1,CSARDRSRGTDTQYF
13,TRBJ2-1,TRBV6-2/TRBV6-3,CASKWGGRNEQFF